These 16 T cell receptor beta chains originate from one sample sequenced in a study of T cells in Graves' hyperthyroidism and ophthalmopathy. Researchers took RNA transcripts and amplified the TCR beta CDR3 regions from them. The TCR CDR3 first-round RT-PCR relied on the HTBI primer set. TCRdb re-called the multiplex PCR reads through MiXCR, storing one row per CDR3 protein. The table includes about 350,000 distinct CDR3 sequences, 11% to 15% detected once. Sequenced sample: blood. These receptors came from a woman aged 25 to 45 with Graves' hyperthyroidism.

This clonotype was recorded at least ten times. The chain is built from TRBV20-1 and TRBJ2-7; 7 bases match TRBD2. CDR3 length: 16 residues. Germline V gene lookup returns CDR1 DFQATT and CDR2 SNEGSKA (reference sequence). V was pared by 1 base and J by 0 bases, with 9 bases of the junction left unmatched. The CDR3 DNA sequence: TGCAGTGCTAGAGGAAGCCGCGGGAGTTTCTCCTACGAGCAGTACTTC. This codes for CSARGSRGSFSYEQYF.

The chain combines TRBV7-2 with TRBJ2-7; perhaps TRBD1 as D (5 bases). The CDR3 contains 15 residues. V shed 1 base and J shed 6 bases, with 16 bases lying between them. The germline V gene encodes CDR1 SGHTA and CDR2 FQGNSA. The DNA for the CDR3 is TGTACCAGCAGCTTAGATTTCAGGGAAGAAGGCGAGCAGTACTTC. Protein product: CTSSLDFREEGEQYF.

The table lists this clonotype with a few counts. The chain is built from TRBV5-4 and TRBJ2-7, with D hard to call. The CDR3 runs 12 residues. Germline assignment: CDR1 SGHNT and CDR2 YYREEE (reference sequence). The germline V and J ends were trimmed by 4 bases and 6 bases, with 11 bases remaining between them. CDR3 bases: TGTGCCAGCAGCCCATCGCCTGGCGAGCAGTACTTC. This codes for CASSPSPGEQYF. Looking up the rest from reference TRBV5-4 and TRBJ2-7 gives the full variable domain: ETGVTQSPTHLIKTRGQQVTLRCSSQSGHNTVSWYQQALGQGPQFIFQYYREEENGRGNFPPRFSGLQFPNYSSELNVNALELDDSALYLCASSPSPGEQYFGPGTRLTVT.

The gene calls are TRBV20-1 and TRBJ2-1; 10 positions agree with TRBD2. The CDR3 has 16 amino acids. The junction had 10 bases not matched to a gene; V was cut back by 0 bases and J by 8 bases. Germline CDR1 reads DFQATT; CDR2 reads SNEGSKA (reference sequence). CDR3 region: CSARDTGTSALHEQFF. CDR3 DNA sequence: TGCAGTGCTAGAGACACCGGGACTAGCGCTTTGCATGAGCAGTTCTTC.

The chain joins TRBV6-2 or TRBV6-3 to TRBJ1-2; no clear D. The V and J ends lost 2 bases and 7 bases respectively, with 11 bases between them. The CDR3 runs 13 residues. Germline-derived CDR1 and CDR2 are MNHEY and SVGEGT. CDR3 coding DNA: TGTGCCAGCAGTTACGCCAAGGGCGGTGGCTACACCTTC. It codes for CASSYAKGGGYTF.

This clonotype was counted at least ten times. J is TRBJ2-7 and V is TRBV11-1; D is perhaps TRBD1 (6 bases). The V gene lost 2 bases and the J gene lost 2 bases, with 13 bases spanning the gap. The CDR3 runs to 15 residues. Germline-derived CDR1 and CDR2 are SGHAT and FQDESV (reference sequence). This CDR3 is CASSLLQGSTYEQYF. Here the CDR3 DNA reads TGTGCCAGCAGCTTACTACAGGGTAGCACCTACGAGCAGTACTTC.

This CDR3 is CASSVGGRVGTDTQYF. The CDR3 nucleotides read TGTGCCAGCAGCGTAGGAGGGCGGGTAGGGACAGATACGCAGTATTTT. The V and J genes are TRBV9 and TRBJ2-3, with a possible D match to TRBD2 (5 bases). Germline V lookup: CDR1 SGDLS, CDR2 YYNGEE. V was clipped by 0 bases and J by 3 bases, with 14 bases between them. The CDR3 spans 16 residues.

The chain employs TRBV19 and TRBJ2-1; D is possibly TRBD2 (5 bases). This CDR3 region has 13 residues. The germline CDR1 and CDR2 sequences are LNHDA and SQIVND (reference sequence). V lost 3 bases and J 5 bases, leaving 8 bases between the germline ends. CDR3 DNA: TGTGCCAGTAGTATGTCCGGGGACAATGAGCAGTTCTTC. Residues: CASSMSGDNEQFF.

This clonotype was observed a few times. This sequence joins TRBV14 and TRBJ2-1; D unclear. The germline V gene encodes CDR1 SGHDN and CDR2 FVKESK. The CDR3 extends over 14 amino acids. V shed 0 bases and J shed 4 bases, with 7 bases lying between them. The CDR3 DNA is TGTGCCAGCAGCCAAGATTTCCCATACAATGAGCAGTTCTTC. This encodes CASSQDFPYNEQFF. Together with reference TRBV14 and TRBJ2-1, the CDR3 gives the full variable domain: EAGVTQFPSHSVIEKGQTVTLRCDPISGHDNLYWYRRVMGKEIKFLLHFVKESKQDESGMPNNRFLAERTGGTYSTLKVQPAELEDSGVYFCASSQDFPYNEQFFGPGTRLTVL.

This clonotype was seen at least ten times. V gene TRBV11-2 combines with J gene TRBJ2-1; 7 bases are a match to TRBD2. This CDR3 has 14 amino acids. The junction had 9 bases not matched to a gene; V was cut back by 6 bases and J by 7 bases. The germline CDR1 and CDR2 sequences are SGHAT and FQNNGV. CDR3 nucleotide sequence: TGTGCCAGCAGTCCTGGACTAGTGGGGAATGAGCAGTTCTTC. Protein product: CASSPGLVGNEQFF.

At least ten counts were recorded for this clonotype. The chain recombines TRBV15 with TRBJ1-1; no reliable D call. V lost 0 bases, J lost 4 bases, and 9 bases lay in between. CDR1 and CDR2 (germline): LNHNV, YYDKDF (reference sequence). CDR3 length: 14 amino acids. CDR3 in amino acids: CATSREPYRTEAFF. In nucleotides, the CDR3 is TGTGCCACCAGCAGAGAACCATATCGCACTGAAGCTTTCTTT.

This clonotype was seen at least ten times. CDR3 bases: TGTGCCAGCAGTTTACCAGGGGGCATCTACGAGCAGTACTTC. Translated: CASSLPGGIYEQYF. J is TRBJ2-7 and V is TRBV28, with 8 bases fitting TRBD1. Trimming at V came to 2 bases and at J to 3 bases, leaving 3 bases not matched to a gene. The CDR3 is 14 amino acids. The germline V gene encodes CDR1 MDHEN and CDR2 SYDVKM.

This clonotype was seen at least ten times. This chain joins TRBV7-6 and TRBJ2-5; no definite D call. Between the trimmed V and J ends, which lost 3 bases and 4 bases, there was a span of 6 bases. Germline V gene sequence: CDR1 SGHVS, CDR2 FNYEAQ. The CDR3 runs to 12 residues. For the CDR3, the DNA is TGTGCCAGCAGCTTCTCCCGAGAGACCCAGTACTTC. Protein sequence: CASSFSRETQYF.

This chain links TRBV29-1 with TRBJ2-5; 9 bases agree with TRBD1. V shed 5 bases, J shed 5 bases, and the junction held 3 bases outside the gene matches. This CDR3 region has 12 residues. CDR1 is SQVTM, CDR2 ANQGSEA, per germline. DNA for the CDR3: TGCAGCGTTACCGGACAGGGGGAGACCCAGTACTTC. This translates into CSVTGQGETQYF.

This clonotype was recorded at least ten times. The chain couples TRBV12-3 or TRBV12-4 to TRBJ2-2, with D perhaps assigned TRBD1 or TRBD2 (6 bases each). This CDR3 is built from 14 residues. V lost 8 bases, J lost 7 bases, and 17 bases lay in between. The CDR3 sequence: CASRFSGEVGELFF. CDR3 DNA sequence: TGTGCCAGCCGCTTCTCAGGGGAGGTCGGGGAGCTGTTTTTT.

The V call is TRBV5-4, the J call TRBJ2-3; TRBD1 matches 7 bases. Germline lookup yields CDR1 SGHNT and CDR2 YYREEE (reference sequence). Germline trimming cut 4 bases from V and 6 bases from J; bases unmatched to any gene: 14. CDR3 length: 16 residues. The CDR3 region is CASSNRYRGFSDTQYF. CDR3 nucleotides: TGTGCCAGCAGCAACCGCTACAGGGGTTTTTCGGATACGCAGTATTTT.